What follows are 9 T cell receptor beta chains derived from one specimen sequenced in a study of cytomegalovirus exposure and HLA in healthy donors. PCR employed 60 Vbeta and 13 Jbeta primers. Sequenced by immunoSEQ multiplex PCR; TCRdb stores in-frame clones only, minus some. The sample lists approximately 180,000 clones, roughly 80% occurring once. The sample consisted of PBMCs. Receptors were obtained from a woman aged 18-29 years in good health and CMV-seronegative.

The chain joins TRBV6-1 to TRBJ2-3; D not resolved. The CDR3 spans 13 residues. V lost 1 base to trimming and J lost 11 bases, with 13 bases between them. CDR1 and CDR2 from the germline V gene are MNHNS and SASEGT. Here the CDR3 DNA reads TGTGCCAGCAGTGAAGAAGCGCATTTTCAGCAGTATTTT. Amino acid sequence: CASSEEAHFQQYF.

About this clone: The junction shows a germline mismatch at one end, possibly a read error. This chain joins TRBV5-1 and TRBJ2-5, with 11 bases aligning to TRBD1. The CDR3 is made up of 14 amino acids. Germline V gene lookup returns CDR1 SGHRS and CDR2 YFSETQ. The DNA for the CDR3 is TGCGCCAGCAGCTGGACAGGGGGCGAATCCCACCTCGACTTC. Its protein product is CASSWTGGESHLDF.

This clone was recorded a few times. The chain recombines TRBV27 with TRBJ2-1, with D possibly being TRBD2 (6 bases). Trimming removed 5 bases at V and 2 bases at J, with 16 bases between. The CDR3 length is 16 residues. Looked up from germline, CDR1 is MNHEY and CDR2 is SMNVEV (reference sequence). Here the CDR3 DNA reads TGTGCCAGCAGTGCGCCTCGGAGGGGTCCCTACAATGAGCAGTTCTTC. As protein: CASSAPRRGPYNEQFF.

J is TRBJ2-2 and V is TRBV27; the match to TRBD2 covers 8 bases. V shed 7 bases, J shed 4 bases, and the junction held 5 bases outside the gene matches. CDR3 length equals 14 residues. The germline CDR1 and CDR2 sequences are MNHEY and SMNVEV (reference sequence). The CDR3 is CASNGLAGTGELFF. The CDR3 bases are TGTGCCAGCAATGGACTAGCAGGCACCGGGGAGCTGTTTTTT.

The V and J genes are TRBV7-9 and TRBJ2-7; 9 bases align to TRBD1. The trim removed 5 bases at V and 3 bases at J, leaving 11 bases unmatched. Germline values: CDR1 SEHNR, CDR2 FQNEAQ (reference sequence). The CDR3 is 16 amino acids. As DNA, the CDR3 is TGTGCCAGCAGCCCACGGACAGGGGAGGAGGTCTACGAGCAGTACTTC. Translated: CASSPRTGEEVYEQYF.

This clone was picked up a small number of times. The chain couples TRBV30 to TRBJ1-4; D is undetermined. V was shortened by 0 bases and J by 8 bases, with 10 bases between the two germline ends. The CDR3 is made up of 13 amino acids. CDR1 and CDR2 (germline): GTSNPN, SVGIG (reference sequence). The CDR3 sequence is CAWSVWQVEKLFF. The CDR3 nucleotides read TGTGCCTGGAGTGTGTGGCAGGTGGAAAAACTGTTTTTT.

The gene calls are TRBV18 and TRBJ2-5; 8 bases line up with TRBD2. The ends lost 0 bases at V and 4 bases at J; junction bases unmatched: 4. CDR3 length: 15 amino acids. CDR1 and CDR2 (germline): KGHSH, LQKENI. The DNA for the CDR3 is TGTGCCAGCTCACCACCGGGACTAGGAGCAGAGACCCAGTACTTC. Its protein product is CASSPPGLGAETQYF.

The J gene is TRBJ2-1, the V gene TRBV9; TRBD2 matches 8 bases. Germline CDR1 is SGDLS and CDR2 is YYNGEE. The CDR3 totals 14 residues. V trimming: 4 bases; J trimming: 5 bases; junction bases outside the gene matches: 5. The DNA of the CDR3 is TGTGCCAGCAGCACGGTAGCGGGGAACAATGAGCAGTTCTTC. Residues: CASSTVAGNNEQFF.

The chain couples TRBV2 to TRBJ2-2, with 9 bases that match TRBD1. Per germline, CDR1 SNHLY and CDR2 FYNNEI. Trimming took 4 bases from V and 7 from J; bases not matched to a gene: 7. This CDR3 comprises 15 residues. The chain's CDR3 is CASSGGTGPIGELFF. DNA for the CDR3: TGTGCCAGCAGTGGAGGGACAGGGCCGATCGGGGAGCTGTTTTTT.